A single sample is the source of the 8 T cell receptor beta chains below, sequenced in a study of T and B cells in COVID-19 patients. Blood genomic DNA input for TRB amplification was 250-500 ng. BIOMED2 TRB-A/B primer pools were used in multiplex TRB PCR. TCRdb analysed the multiplex PCR reads with MiXCR anew, one entry per CDR3 protein. This table has 4,000 to 5,500 distinct CDR3 sequences, 27% appearing once. Sample: blood. The source of these receptors is a human donor with active COVID-19.

The chain joins TRBV5-1 to TRBJ2-7, with 10 bases lining up with TRBD1. Germline values: CDR1 SGHRS, CDR2 YFSETQ. The CDR3 runs 14 residues. J was trimmed by 6 bases and V by 5 bases; bases with no gene match: 8. CDR3 amino acids: CASSSTGTGAEQYF. In nucleotides, the CDR3 is TGCGCCAGCAGTTCTACCGGGACAGGGGCCGAGCAGTACTTC.

The J gene is TRBJ2-2, the V gene TRBV19; 8 bases line up with TRBD1. Germline CDR1 LNHDA, CDR2 SQIVND (reference sequence). The junction had 11 bases not matched to a gene; V was cut back by 3 bases and J by 2 bases. CDR3 length equals 18 residues. CDR3: CASSIRAAGQGNTGELFF. The DNA for the CDR3 is TGTGCCAGTAGTATTAGGGCGGCCGGACAGGGCAACACCGGGGAGCTGTTTTTT. Variable domain in full (rest from reference TRBV19 and TRBJ2-2): DGGITQSPKYLFRKEGQNVTLSCEQNLNHDAMYWYRQDPGQGLRLIYYSQIVNDFQKGDIAEGYSVSREKKESFPLTVTSAQKNPTAFYLCASSIRAAGQGNTGELFFGEGSRLTVL.

This clonotype is termed medium-sized. This chain links TRBV30 with TRBJ2-7; TRBD2 aligns across 7 bases. The CDR3 is 15 residues long. Per germline, CDR1 GTSNPN and CDR2 SVGIG (reference sequence). With 0 bases clipped from V and 5 bases from J, the junction kept 10 bases outside the gene matches. CDR3 nucleotides: TGTGCCTGGAGTGTACCGTTTGCGGGAGACGACGAGCAGTACTTC. Translating it yields CAWSVPFAGDDEQYF.

V is TRBV11-1 and J is TRBJ2-3, with D possibly being TRBD2 (5 bases). The CDR3 is 14 amino acids. Germline V gene lookup returns CDR1 SGHAT and CDR2 FQDESV (reference sequence). V lost 1 base, J lost 0 bases, and 5 bases lay in between. CDR3 amino acids: CASSLGGSTDTQYF. For the CDR3, the DNA is TGTGCCAGCAGCTTAGGCGGGAGCACAGATACGCAGTATTTT. Drawing the rest from reference TRBV11-1 and TRBJ2-3, the complete variable domain is EAEVAQSPRYKITEKSQAVAFWCDPISGHATLYWYRQILGQGPELLVQFQDESVVDDSQLPKDRFSAERLKGVDSTLKIQPAELGDSAMYLCASSLGGSTDTQYFGPGTRLTVL.

The chain has TRBV6-1 and TRBJ1-6, with no clear D. Trimming shortened V by 3 bases and J by 9 bases, and 21 bases separated the two germline ends. Germline V gene sequence: CDR1 MNHNS, CDR2 SASEGT. The CDR3 covers 17 residues. This CDR3 is CASSEAGNFTPGSPLHF. CDR3 bases: TGTGCCAGCAGTGAGGCCGGGAACTTTACACCGGGTTCACCCCTCCACTTT.

The CDR3 sequence: CASSYNRRDTQYF. CDR3 DNA: TGTGCCAGCAGCTACAACAGGCGTGATACGCAGTATTTT. The chain joins TRBV14 to TRBJ2-3; the D gene is possibly TRBD1 (5 bases). Trimming took off 5 bases at V and 6 bases at J, with 12 bases between the two ends. The germline gives CDR1 SGHDN, CDR2 FVKESK. The CDR3 is 13 residues long.

Only a few counts were recorded for this clonotype. V usage is TRBV12-3 or TRBV12-4 and J usage is TRBJ2-7; no definite D call. V was clipped by 5 bases and J by 2 bases, with 7 bases between them. The CDR3 totals 12 residues. CDR3 in amino acids: CASSIYPYEQYF. The DNA for the CDR3 is TGTGCCAGCAGTATATACCCCTACGAGCAGTACTTC.

The rearrangement joins TRBV11-2 to TRBJ2-3; TRBD1 agrees at 9 bases. Germline-derived CDR1 and CDR2 are SGHAT and FQNNGV. CDR3 size: 16 residues. V lost 5 bases, J lost 3 bases, and 9 bases stayed unmatched. The CDR3 spells CASSPWDREGTDTQYF. The CDR3 DNA is TGTGCCAGCAGCCCTTGGGACAGGGAGGGGACAGATACGCAGTATTTT.